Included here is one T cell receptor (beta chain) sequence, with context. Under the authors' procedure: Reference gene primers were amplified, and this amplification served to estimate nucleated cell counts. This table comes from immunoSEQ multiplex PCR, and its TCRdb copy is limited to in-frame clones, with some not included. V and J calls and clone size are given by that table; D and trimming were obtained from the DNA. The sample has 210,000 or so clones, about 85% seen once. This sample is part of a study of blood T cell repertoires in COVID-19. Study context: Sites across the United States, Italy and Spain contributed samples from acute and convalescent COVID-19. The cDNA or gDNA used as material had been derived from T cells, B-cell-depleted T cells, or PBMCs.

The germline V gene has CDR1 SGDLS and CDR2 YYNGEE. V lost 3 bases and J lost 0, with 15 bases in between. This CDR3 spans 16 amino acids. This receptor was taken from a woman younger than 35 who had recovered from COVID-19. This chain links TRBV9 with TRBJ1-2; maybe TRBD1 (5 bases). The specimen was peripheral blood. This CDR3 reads CASSEPLAGPNYGYTF. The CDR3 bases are TGTGCCAGCAGCGAGCCCCTGGCGGGGCCTAACTATGGCTACACCTTC.